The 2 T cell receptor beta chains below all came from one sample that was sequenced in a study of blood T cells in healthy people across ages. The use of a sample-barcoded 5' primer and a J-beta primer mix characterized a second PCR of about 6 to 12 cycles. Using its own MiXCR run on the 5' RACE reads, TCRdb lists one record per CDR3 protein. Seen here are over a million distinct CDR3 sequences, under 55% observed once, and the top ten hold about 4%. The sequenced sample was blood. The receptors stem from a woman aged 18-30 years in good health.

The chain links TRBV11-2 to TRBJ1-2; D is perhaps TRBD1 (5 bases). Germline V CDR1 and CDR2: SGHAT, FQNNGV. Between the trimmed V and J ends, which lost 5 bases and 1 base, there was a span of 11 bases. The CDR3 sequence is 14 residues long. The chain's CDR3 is CASSKSGGNYGYTF. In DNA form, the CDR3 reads TGTGCCAGCAGCAAAAGCGGGGGTAACTATGGCTACACCTTC.

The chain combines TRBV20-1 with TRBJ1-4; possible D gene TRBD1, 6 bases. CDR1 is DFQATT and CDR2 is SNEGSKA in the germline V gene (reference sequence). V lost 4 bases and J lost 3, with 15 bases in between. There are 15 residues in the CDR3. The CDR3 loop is CSANGGALANEKLFF. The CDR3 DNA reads TGCAGTGCTAACGGGGGGGCGCTGGCTAATGAAAAACTGTTTTTT.